One sample yielded the 17 T cell receptor beta chains listed below, sequenced in a study of breast tumors, draining lymph nodes, adjacent tissues. Samples came from axillary lymph nodes draining the breast cancer. MiXCR, applied by TCRdb to the multiplex PCR reads, yields one record per CDR3 protein. The data contain some 230,000 distinct CDR3 sequences, about 34% of them singletons. Specimen: axillary lymph node tissue. The receptors originated from a female donor with breast cancer. Some clones in this sample may be carry-over from other donors' samples.

In its sample, this clonotype was seen many times. This chain joins TRBV19 and TRBJ1-5; perhaps TRBD1 as D (6 bases). V was shortened by 5 bases and J by 5 bases, with 28 bases between the two germline ends. The germline V gene has CDR1 LNHDA and CDR2 SQIVND (reference sequence). The CDR3 totals 19 residues. The CDR3 DNA reads as TGTGCCAGTAGTGGGGGGGGCGGCCACCACTCGCCGTCCGATCAGCCCCAGCATTTT. Translation: CASSGGGGHHSPSDQPQHF.

This clonotype was observed many times. This chain connects TRBV6-5 to TRBJ2-7; D possibly uses TRBD1 or TRBD2 (6 bases each). The CDR3 spans 16 residues. V lost 5 bases, J lost 2 bases, and 19 bases lay in between. Germline V gene lookup returns CDR1 MNHEY and CDR2 SVGAGI. The CDR3 loop reads CASSLKGYGGTYEQYF. The CDR3 region has the DNA TGTGCCAGCAGTCTCAAAGGCTACGGGGGCACCTACGAGCAGTACTTC.

The sample holds many counts of this clonotype. The V and J genes are TRBV11-3 and TRBJ2-1; D gene uncertain. The length of the CDR3 is 12 residues. V was clipped by 5 bases and J by 8 bases, with 10 bases between them. In germline, CDR1 is SGHNT, CDR2 YENEEA. The CDR3 is CASSPVSDEQFF. As DNA, the CDR3 is TGTGCCAGCAGCCCCGTAAGTGATGAGCAGTTCTTC.

The table lists this clonotype with many counts. V gene TRBV6-6 combines with J gene TRBJ2-3; 7 bases agree with TRBD2. After removal of 6 bases from V and 0 bases from J, the junction contained 3 bases not matched to a gene. Germline V gives CDR1 MNHNY, CDR2 SVGAGI (reference sequence). CDR3 size: 14 residues. The CDR3 spells CASRPAGSTDTQYF. The CDR3 coding sequence is TGTGCCAGCAGACCAGCGGGGAGCACAGATACGCAGTATTTT.

The chain is built from TRBV7-2 and TRBJ1-4, with a tentative D call TRBD1 (5 bases). V lost 1 base and J 8 bases, leaving 17 bases between the germline ends. Per the germline V gene, CDR1 is SGHTA and CDR2 is FQGNSA. The CDR3 contains 16 residues. The CDR3 reads CASSLGTPGTIEKLFF. Here the CDR3 DNA reads TGTGCCAGCAGCTTAGGAACCCCAGGGACGATAGAAAAACTGTTTTTT.

In the case of this clonotype: The CDR3 carries no conserved terminal phenylalanine or tryptophan, so it likely arises from a read error. No DNA is shown, since the ends of the CDR3 on it are uncertain; the CDR3 is the one TCRdb lists. The J gene is TRBJ2-3, the V gene TRBV19; TRBD2 is taken as the D call from the table, unchecked against the DNA. The CDR3 contains 8 residues when both ends are counted. The germline CDR1 and CDR2 sequences are LNHDA and SQIVND (reference sequence). This CDR3 is CASSSTSG.

This clonotype came up many times. CDR3 in DNA: TGCAGTGCTACCCTAGCGGGGGCCTGGAATGAGCAGTTCTTC. It is translated as CSATLAGAWNEQFF. The chain employs TRBV20-1 and TRBJ2-1, with 10 bases that match TRBD2. The CDR3 extends over 14 amino acids. The J segment lost 7 bases and the V segment lost 4 bases, leaving 7 bases of the junction unmatched. The germline V gene has CDR1 DFQATT and CDR2 SNEGSKA (reference sequence).

The chain combines TRBV12-5 with TRBJ2-5; 8 nucleotides align to TRBD2. The germline CDR1 and CDR2 sequences are LGHNT and FRNRAP. V trimming: 7 bases; J trimming: 6 bases; junction bases outside the gene matches: 7. The CDR3 contains 13 residues. The CDR3 nucleotides are TGTGCTAGTGAGGTCGGGGGGGCGCAGACCCAGTACTTC. Residues: CASEVGGAQTQYF. Full variable domain (rest looked up from reference TRBV12-5 and TRBJ2-5): DARVTQTPRHKVTEMGQEVTMRCQPILGHNTVFWYRQTMMQGLELLAYFRNRAPLDDSGMPKDRFSAEMPDATLATLKIQPSEPRDSAVYFCASEVGGAQTQYFGPGTRLLVL.

Details on this clonotype: At one of its ends the junction is not consistent with the germline gene, which may arise from a read error. The rearrangement joins TRBV6-2 or TRBV6-3 to TRBJ2-5, with D uncertain. The germline CDR1 and CDR2 sequences are MNHEY and SVGEGT. CDR3 length equals 16 residues. The chain's CDR3 is CASSHSFTSRQETQYF. The CDR3 DNA is TGTGCCAGCAGTCACTCGTTCACATCCCGACAAGAGACCCAGTACTTC.

V usage is TRBV7-9 and J usage is TRBJ2-3, with 9 positions matching TRBD1. The length of the CDR3 is 16 residues. The germline CDR1 and CDR2 sequences are SEHNR and FQNEAQ (reference sequence). V shed 1 base, J shed 2 bases, and the junction held 4 bases outside the gene matches. CDR3 in DNA: TGTGCCAGCAGCTTAGTAGGACAGGGGAACACAGATACGCAGTATTTT. Amino acids: CASSLVGQGNTDTQYF.

This clonotype was detected ten times or more. The gene calls are TRBV9 and TRBJ2-2; 8 bases line up with TRBD2. V shed 0 bases and J 6 bases; nucleotides not matched to a gene: 1. This CDR3 has 14 amino acids. Germline CDR1 reads SGDLS; CDR2 reads YYNGEE. As DNA, the CDR3 is TGTGCCAGCAGCGTAGCGGGGGGGCCCGGGGAGCTGTTTTTT. This encodes CASSVAGGPGELFF.

This clonotype was picked up a small number of times. This chain links TRBV6-2 or TRBV6-3 with TRBJ2-1; possible D gene TRBD2, 6 bases. Per the germline V gene, CDR1 is MNHEY and CDR2 is SVGEGT. The ends were cut back, 2 bases at V and 6 bases at J, with 11 bases in the middle. The CDR3 contains 14 residues. CDR3: CASSYGTAANEQFF. The CDR3 DNA reads TGTGCCAGCAGTTACGGGACTGCGGCCAATGAGCAGTTCTTC.

The sample holds many counts of this clonotype. V usage is TRBV5-1 and J usage is TRBJ2-5; D is possibly TRBD1 (5 bases). This CDR3 contains 14 residues. Germline CDR1 SGHRS, CDR2 YFSETQ. The V and J ends lost 2 bases and 5 bases respectively, with 13 bases between them. The DNA for the CDR3 is TGCGCCAGCAGCTTCTCAGGGATCGGGGAGACCCAGTACTTC. It encodes CASSFSGIGETQYF.

This clonotype was detected only a few times. Being one base from a much bigger clone, this may be a read error. J is TRBJ1-5 and V is TRBV20-1, with D possibly matching TRBD1 (5 bases). There are 17 residues in the CDR3. Germline V CDR1 and CDR2: DFQATT, SNEGSKA (reference sequence). Trimming removed 0 bases from V and 3 bases from J, with 18 bases in between. In DNA form, the CDR3 reads TGCAGTGCTAGAGATTTGGCCGCCGGGGCAAACAATCAGCCCCAGCATTTT. It encodes CSARDLAAGANNQPQHF.

The sample holds many counts of this clonotype. The J gene is TRBJ2-1, the V gene TRBV20-1, with a possible D match to TRBD2 (6 bases). CDR3 length: 15 amino acids. Trimming removed 1 base at V and 5 bases at J, with 15 bases between. Germline V gives CDR1 DFQATT, CDR2 SNEGSKA (reference sequence). The CDR3 DNA reads as TGCAGTGCTAGAGTTCCCAAGCGGGCGAACAATGAGCAGTTCTTC. Translated, it gives CSARVPKRANNEQFF.

This clonotype has only a few counts. The chain uses TRBV20-1 and TRBJ2-5, with 10 positions matching TRBD1. J lost 1 base, V lost 3 bases, and 11 bases had no gene match. Germline CDR1 reads DFQATT; CDR2 reads SNEGSKA (reference sequence). The CDR3 sequence is 17 residues long. The CDR3 reads CSARMLTGGSFQETQYF. The DNA for the CDR3 is TGCAGTGCTAGGATGTTGACAGGGGGCTCATTCCAAGAGACCCAGTACTTC.

This clonotype was found many times. This chain links TRBV10-3 with TRBJ1-5; unclear D gene. The length of the CDR3 is 13 residues. Germline V gives CDR1 ENHRY, CDR2 SYGVKD. Trimming shortened V by 5 bases and J by 5 bases, and 10 bases separated the two germline ends. The CDR3 DNA follows: TGTGCCATCAGTAAAGTAGGAGATCAGCCCCAGCATTTT. Its translation: CAISKVGDQPQHF.